The 7 T cell receptor beta chains below all came from one sample that was sequenced in a study of cytomegalovirus exposure and HLA in healthy donors. Vbeta (60) and Jbeta (13) primers were used in the PCR. Sequencing was performed with immunoSEQ multiplex PCR; in TCRdb, only in-frame clones are kept and a portion is missing. The sample shows some 170,000 clones, 8.5% to 10% of them seen only once. Sequencing input: PBMCs. These receptors were obtained from a woman between 25 and 40 years old in good health and CMV-seropositive.

The rearrangement uses TRBV7-3 and TRBJ2-1, with 14 bases identical to TRBD2. The germline gives CDR1 SGHTA, CDR2 FQGTGA. J was trimmed by 4 bases and V by 4 bases; bases with no gene match: 0. The CDR3 totals 15 residues. CDR3 residues: CASSWTSGRYNEQFF. The DNA for the CDR3 is TGTGCCAGCAGCTGGACTAGCGGGAGGTACAATGAGCAGTTCTTC.

This clone is termed medium-sized. This chain connects TRBV27 to TRBJ2-3; D gene unclear. This CDR3 has 16 amino acids. Germline CDR1 and CDR2: MNHEY and SMNVEV (reference sequence). Trimming took off 1 base at V and 0 bases at J, with 11 bases between the two ends. The CDR3 region has the DNA TGTGCCAGCAGTTTATTAGGCGGTCACAGCACAGATACGCAGTATTTT. As protein: CASSLLGGHSTDTQYF.

The chain carries TRBV2 and TRBJ1-1; D possibly corresponds to TRBD1 (6 bases). This CDR3 has 16 amino acids. From germline, CDR1 is SNHLY and CDR2 FYNNEI. V was pared by 6 bases and J by 4 bases, with 21 bases between. The CDR3 reads CASSLTGYPSSTEAFF. Here the CDR3 DNA reads TGTGCCAGCAGCCTGACAGGCTACCCCTCGAGCACTGAAGCTTTCTTT.

The rearrangement uses TRBV4-1 and TRBJ2-1; 8 nucleotides match TRBD2. J was trimmed by 4 bases and V by 2 bases; bases with no gene match: 1. CDR1 and CDR2 from the germline V gene are MGHRA and YSYEKL. The CDR3 totals 14 residues. The CDR3 region is CASSQQRGYNEQFF. CDR3 bases: TGCGCCAGCAGCCAACAGCGGGGGTACAATGAGCAGTTCTTC.

This chain joins TRBV15 and TRBJ1-1; tentatively, D is TRBD1 (5 bases). CDR3 length: 15 amino acids. V was trimmed by 2 bases and J by 5 bases, leaving 15 bases between them. In germline, CDR1 is LNHNV, CDR2 YYDKDF (reference sequence). The chain's CDR3 is CATSRNNQPGTEAFF. CDR3 bases: TGTGCCACCAGCAGAAATAATCAACCAGGGACTGAAGCTTTCTTT.

The rearrangement joins TRBV6-1 to TRBJ2-6, with D uncertain. Trimming took 6 bases from V and 2 from J, leaving 11 bases between them. CDR1 and CDR2 from the germline V gene are MNHNS and SASEGT. This CDR3 region has 15 residues. The DNA of the CDR3 is TGTGCCAGCAGCCGAGAGGTTCCTGGGGCCAACGTCCTGACTTTC. It is translated as CASSREVPGANVLTF.

CDR3 DNA: TGTGCCACCAGCAGAGAAGGAGGGAGAGAGACCCAGTACTTC. Its protein product is CATSREGGRETQYF. The chain employs TRBV15 and TRBJ2-5, with TRBD2 as a possible D gene (6 bases). V was trimmed by 0 bases and J by 4 bases, leaving 9 bases between them. CDR1 and CDR2 (germline): LNHNV, YYDKDF (reference sequence). The CDR3 contains 14 residues.